The entry below describes one T cell receptor beta chain. Its antigen remains undetermined. No base quality information exists; no much larger clone differs at one position. This entry belongs to a study of blood T cells in healthy people across ages (dated by TCRdb to the mid-2010s). For the study in its entirety: Template switching captured roughly one uniquely barcoded TCR beta cDNA molecule per two T cells in model experiments. Age-related changes in TCR beta repertoire diversity were measured in the study by deep sequencing normalized with unique cDNA molecular identifiers. The donors were split into four age groups: young (average around 16 years), middle-aged (around 40), aged (roughly 68) and long-lived (approximately 89). Donors of different ages were randomly distributed across sequencing lanes to avoid experimental bias. Using the same blood draw, the study looked at two additional independent replicas of 1 million unique cDNA reads for two donors, one aged 18 to 30 and the other aged 80 or older.

Libraries were constructed by 5' RACE. The listed sequencing device is Illumina HiSeq 2500. A second about 7 to 12 cycle PCR used a sample-barcoded 5' primer and a J-beta primer mix. A template-switch 5' adaptor carrying 12 random nucleotides introduced a unique molecular identifier onto each TCR beta cDNA molecule. At least 2.5 million CDR3-containing paired-end reads were obtained from each sample. First-strand cDNA was synthesized from all RNA with the Mint cDNA synthesis kit, primed by a TRBC-specific oligonucleotide. Following uracil-DNA glycosylase treatment, a first 18-cycle PCR with universal primers M1SS and BC2_uni_R was performed on all cDNA. On the authors' methods: Normalization of each sample was performed by random selection of 1 million high-quality reads, each carrying a distinct molecular identifier. Reads sharing molecular identifiers were discarded rather than binned into consensus sequences. MiTCR, run with a Q25 quality threshold and the strictest error-elimination algorithm, handled CDR3 identification, clonotype clustering and error correction. A nonparametric unseen species model with Euler transformation was used to estimate lower-bound total TCR beta diversity. Starting from the raw public reads, TCRdb applied fastp trimming at Q25, assembled clones with MiXCR and retained in-frame beta chains. Rows are unified per CDR3 protein, each entry keeping the most common DNA and genes. TCRdb's processing, not the authors' own work, is the source of the V and J calls. The sample contains 630,000 or so distinct CDR3 sequences, roughly 32% of them found a single time. 15% of the sample is in the top ten clones.

The CDR3 runs 13 residues from the cysteine to the phenylalanine. The DNA shown is the 39-base CDR3, in frame from base 1. Deletion took 3 bases off V and 4 bases off J, with a span of 12 bases between the germline ends. CDR1 and CDR2, per the germline V gene, are SQVTM and ANQGSEA. Systemically healthy Caucasian individuals from Russia, some 36 in total and aged about 6 to 95 years, were included as donors. Ten milliliters of peripheral blood were drawn from each donor into EDTA-treated Vacutainer tubes. Ficoll-Paque density-gradient centrifugation was used to isolate PBMCs, with at least 6.5 million per sample. Total RNA was extracted from PBMCs with Trizol reagent, with at least 5.5 micrograms obtained per sample. For every donor, an aliquot of PBMCs went through flow cytometry to measure the percentages of naive CD45RAhigh/CD27high T cells. Study-wide conclusions, independent of this receptor: Conclusive comparison of naive and antigen-experienced compartments was prevented by the profiling of bulk unsorted PBMCs. Estimates of total diversity based on one million sequenced T cells were regarded as lower bounds and as underestimates. Compared with the aged group, the long-lived group had more naive CD4+ T cells, fewer expanded clones and increased TCR diversity, suggesting age selection. There was a strong correlation between observed TCR beta diversity and the percentage of naive T cells measured by flow cytometry. Because donor CMV infection status was unknown, age-related changes in expanded clonotypes were potentially confounded. As age increased, observed TCR beta diversity per million T cells dropped in a roughly linear way, and a significant reduction was already evident by age about 40.

The sequence is built from TRBV29-1 and TRBJ1-1; a tentative D match to TRBD1 spans 6 bases. Sequenced: blood. The receptor was derived from an elderly woman in good health. Donor details come from another sample of the same person, matched by shared clones. DNA sequence: TGCAGCGTTGATCGGGGGGCGTCCACTGAAGCTTTCTTT. This is translated as CSVDRGASTEAFF.